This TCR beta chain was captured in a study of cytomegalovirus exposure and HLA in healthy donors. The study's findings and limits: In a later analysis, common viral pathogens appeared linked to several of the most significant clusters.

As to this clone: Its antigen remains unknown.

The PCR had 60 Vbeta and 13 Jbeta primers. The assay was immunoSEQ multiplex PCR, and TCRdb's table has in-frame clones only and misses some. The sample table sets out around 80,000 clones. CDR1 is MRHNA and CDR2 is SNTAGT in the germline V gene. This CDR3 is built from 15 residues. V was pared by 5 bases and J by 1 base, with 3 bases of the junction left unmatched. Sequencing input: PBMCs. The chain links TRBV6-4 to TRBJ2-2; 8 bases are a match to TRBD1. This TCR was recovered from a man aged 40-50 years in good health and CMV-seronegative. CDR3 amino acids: CASSSGTGNTGELFF. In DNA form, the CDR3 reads TGTGCCAGCAGTTCCGGGACAGGGAACACCGGGGAGCTGTTTTTT.